These 30 T cell receptor beta chains originate from one sample sequenced in a study of cytomegalovirus exposure and HLA in healthy donors. A multiplex PCR was run with 60 Vbeta primers and 13 Jbeta primers. TCRdb's table, derived via immunoSEQ multiplex PCR, lists solely in-frame clones and lacks some. The repertoire holds under 200,000 clones, roughly four fifths seen once, with less than 2% in the top ten. The source material was PBMCs. The receptors derive from a middle-aged man in good health and CMV-seronegative.

This clone turned up a few times. Within the sample, other DNA sequences also encode this same CDR3. The chain combines TRBV7-2 with TRBJ2-5; TRBD2 is a possible D gene (6 bases). The V gene's germline CDR1 is SGHTA and CDR2 FQGNSA. The CDR3 loop spans 14 amino acids. V gave up 1 base and J gave up 2 bases, with 8 bases separating them. In DNA, the CDR3 is TGTGCCAGCAGCTTAGGCCTAGCGCAAGAGACCCAGTACTTC. It translates to CASSLGLAQETQYF.

J is TRBJ2-5 and V is TRBV9; weak D call: TRBD1 (6 bases). The V end lost 0 bases, the J end lost 4 bases, and 10 bases lay between the germline ends. This CDR3 comprises 14 residues. Germline V gene sequence: CDR1 SGDLS, CDR2 YYNGEE. The CDR3 DNA is TGTGCCAGCAGCGTAGATACAGGGATAGAGACCCAGTACTTC. Translated, it gives CASSVDTGIETQYF.

The V gene is TRBV7-2, the J gene TRBJ2-3, with 13 bases aligning to TRBD2. V was clipped by 5 bases and J by 4 bases; unmatched bases: 3. CDR3 length: 15 residues. Germline lookup yields CDR1 SGHTA and CDR2 FQGNSA. The DNA of the CDR3 is TGTGCCAGCAGCCGGACTAGCGGGAGCCCAGATACGCAGTATTTT. This codes for CASSRTSGSPDTQYF.

The chain carries TRBV9 and TRBJ2-7; 8 positions match TRBD1. Looked up from germline, CDR1 is SGDLS and CDR2 is YYNGEE. J gave up 6 bases and V 0 bases, and 8 bases lay outside the gene matches. The CDR3 sequence is 15 residues long. The CDR3 DNA follows: TGTGCCAGCAGCGTAGCTCCGACAGGGGAAGGCGAGCAGTACTTC. This translates into CASSVAPTGEGEQYF.

The sample holds one count of this clone. This chain joins TRBV5-1 and TRBJ2-7, with D uncertain. The germline V gene has CDR1 SGHRS and CDR2 YFSETQ. The CDR3 consists of 11 residues. V was shortened by 3 bases and J by 2 bases, with 3 bases between the two germline ends. CDR3: CASSSAYEQYF. CDR3 nucleotides: TGCGCCAGCAGCTCCGCCTACGAGCAGTACTTC. The whole variable domain, filled in from reference TRBV5-1 and TRBJ2-7, reads KAGVTQTPRYLIKTRGQQVTLSCSPISGHRSVSWYQQTPGQGLQFLFEYFSETQRNKGNFPGRFSGRQFSNSRSEMNVSTLELGDSALYLCASSSAYEQYFGPGTRLTVT.

This chain uses TRBV7-9 with TRBJ2-6; 9 nucleotides agree with TRBD1. J was trimmed by 4 bases and V by 5 bases; bases with no gene match: 9. The CDR3 spans 17 residues. Per germline, CDR1 SEHNR and CDR2 FQNEAQ (reference sequence). CDR3: CASSPDRGSSGANVLTF. In nucleotides, the CDR3 is TGTGCCAGCAGCCCGGACAGGGGATCGTCCGGGGCCAACGTCCTGACTTTC. Full variable domain (outside the CDR3, taken from reference TRBV7-9 and TRBJ2-6): DTGVSQNPRHKITKRGQNVTFRCDPISEHNRLYWYRQTLGQGPEFLTYFQNEAQLEKSRLLSDRFSAERPKGSFSTLEIQRTEQGDSAMYLCASSPDRGSSGANVLTFGAGSRLTVL.

The rearrangement links TRBV18 to TRBJ2-7, with D hard to call. With 2 bases removed from V and 2 bases from J, the gap between germline ends came to 7 bases. In germline, CDR1 is KGHSH, CDR2 LQKENI. The CDR3 length is 13 residues. The CDR3 reads CASSPGPTYEQYV. The CDR3 nucleotides read TGTGCCAGCTCACCAGGGCCAACCTACGAGCAGTACGTC.

The chain links TRBV19 to TRBJ2-1; weak D call: TRBD2 (6 bases). Germline V gene data show CDR1 as LNHDA and CDR2 as SQIVND (reference sequence). There are 15 residues in the CDR3. V gave up 5 bases and J gave up 4 bases, with 15 bases separating them. CDR3 sequence: CASSPWRLAYNEQFF. CDR3 bases: TGTGCCAGTAGTCCCTGGCGGCTAGCGTACAATGAGCAGTTCTTC.

V usage is TRBV5-8 and J usage is TRBJ1-5, with D uncertain. CDR3 length: 14 residues. From germline, CDR1 is SGHTS and CDR2 YDEGEE. Trimming removed 0 bases from V and 2 bases from J, with 6 bases in between. CDR3 nucleotide sequence: TGTGCCAGCAGCTTGGCCCGAGGCAATCAGCCCCAGCATTTT. Amino acid sequence: CASSLARGNQPQHF.

J is TRBJ1-3 and V is TRBV4-1; the D is unclear. Germline CDR1 and CDR2: MGHRA and YSYEKL. V was pared by 6 bases and J by 2 bases, with 11 bases between. CDR3 length: 14 residues. The CDR3 loop is CASRQTIAGNTIYF. The CDR3 coding sequence is TGCGCCAGCAGACAAACTATCGCTGGAAACACCATATATTTT.

The chain couples TRBV10-3 to TRBJ1-5; TRBD1 matches 7 bases. This CDR3 contains 18 residues. Germline trimming cut 0 bases from V and 1 base from J; bases unmatched to any gene: 9. Germline V lookup: CDR1 ENHRY, CDR2 SYGVKD. CDR3 residues: CAISESRQGGSSNQPQHF. The DNA for the CDR3 is TGTGCCATCAGTGAGTCGCGACAGGGAGGAAGCAGCAATCAGCCCCAGCATTTT.

J is TRBJ2-3 and V is TRBV5-1; D gene unclear. V dropped 4 bases and J dropped 2 bases, with 2 bases sitting between them. Germline assignment: CDR1 SGHRS and CDR2 YFSETQ. The CDR3 runs 11 residues. For the CDR3, the DNA is TGCGCCAGCAGCCACACAGATACGCAGTATTTT. Translated, it gives CASSHTDTQYF.

This sequence joins TRBV5-1 and TRBJ2-5; D is perhaps TRBD2 (5 bases). The V gene lost 2 bases and the J gene lost 2 bases, with 16 bases spanning the gap. Germline-derived CDR1 and CDR2 are SGHRS and YFSETQ. The CDR3 loop spans 16 amino acids. CDR3 coding DNA: TGCGCCAGCAGCTTCGAGGGAGTGCGTCTACAAGAGACCCAGTACTTC. It is translated as CASSFEGVRLQETQYF.

The chain employs TRBV6-5 and TRBJ1-1; D is perhaps TRBD1 (5 bases). The length of the CDR3 is 14 residues. V was pared by 6 bases and J by 11 bases, with 22 bases between. The germline gives CDR1 MNHEY, CDR2 SVGAGI. DNA for the CDR3: TGTGCCAGCAGCCGCGCGAGGGACTTAGTAAATGCTTTCTTT. This codes for CASSRARDLVNAFF.

The chain couples TRBV9 to TRBJ2-1; maybe TRBD1 (7 bases). Per the germline V gene, CDR1 is SGDLS and CDR2 is YYNGEE. V lost 0 bases to trimming and J lost 0 bases, with 10 bases between them. The CDR3 extends over 16 amino acids. CDR3 nucleotide sequence: TGTGCCAGCAGCGTAGGCGGGGACAGCTCCTACAATGAGCAGTTCTTC. It translates to CASSVGGDSSYNEQFF.

In its sample, this clone was seen once. The V and J genes are TRBV21-1 and TRBJ1-3; the D call of TRBD1 is as the table states it, not checked on the DNA. TRBV21-1 represents a pseudogene. The CDR3 is 16 amino acids. The CDR3 sequence: CASSKEKQGRGNTIYF. The CDR3 DNA sequence: TGTGCCAGCAGCAAAGAGAAGCAGGGAAGAGGCAACACCATATATTTT.

The chain employs TRBV5-1 and TRBJ1-1, with D unresolved. From germline, CDR1 is SGHRS and CDR2 YFSETQ. With 1 base removed from V and 3 bases from J, the gap between germline ends came to 16 bases. The CDR3 is made up of 16 amino acids. CDR3 residues: CASSLHPGTLYTEAFF. DNA of the CDR3: TGCGCCAGCAGCTTGCATCCAGGAACATTGTACACTGAAGCTTTCTTT. Variable domain in full (rest from reference TRBV5-1 and TRBJ1-1): KAGVTQTPRYLIKTRGQQVTLSCSPISGHRSVSWYQQTPGQGLQFLFEYFSETQRNKGNFPGRFSGRQFSNSRSEMNVSTLELGDSALYLCASSLHPGTLYTEAFFGQGTRLTVV.

This clone was observed once. This chain uses TRBV20-1 with TRBJ2-3; D gene ambiguous. V was clipped by 7 bases and J by 4 bases, with 9 bases between them. This CDR3 region has 11 residues. CDR1 is DFQATT and CDR2 is SNEGSKA in the germline V gene (reference sequence). The CDR3 is CSVSIADTQYF. CDR3 DNA: TGCAGTGTTAGTATAGCAGATACGCAGTATTTT.

This clone was found once. The J gene is TRBJ2-7, the V gene TRBV4-1; D is possibly TRBD1 (6 bases). In germline, CDR1 is MGHRA, CDR2 YSYEKL. The CDR3 loop spans 14 amino acids. Trimming took 1 base from V and 2 from J, leaving 9 bases between them. Written as DNA, the CDR3 is TGCGCCAGCAGCCAAGGGACAGCTACCTACGAGCAGTACTTC. Its protein product is CASSQGTATYEQYF.

V gene TRBV5-8 combines with J gene TRBJ2-7, with D perhaps TRBD1 (6 bases). With 6 bases removed from V and 4 bases from J, the gap between germline ends came to 11 bases. This CDR3 is built from 12 residues. Germline V gives CDR1 SGHTS, CDR2 YDEGEE. As DNA, the CDR3 is TGTGCCAGCATGACAGGAGTTTACGAGCAGTACGTC. Encoded protein: CASMTGVYEQYV.

J is TRBJ2-1 and V is TRBV29-1; D remains ambiguous. The CDR3 covers 11 residues. CDR1 is SQVTM, CDR2 ANQGSEA, per germline. V gave up 5 bases and J gave up 9 bases, with 11 bases separating them. CDR3 nucleotide sequence: TGCAGCGTTACAACTCCGGGTGAGCAGTTCTTC. It is translated as CSVTTPGEQFF.

Only one count was recorded for this clone. This rearrangement joins TRBV25-1 to TRBJ2-3; 7 bases map to TRBD2. The CDR3 has 14 residues. V gave up 3 bases and J gave up 1 base; unmatched junction bases: 1. Germline V CDR1 and CDR2: MGHDK, SYGVNS. The CDR3 region is CASSDTSGTDTQYF. CDR3 nucleotides: TGTGCCAGCAGTGATACTAGCGGCACAGATACGCAGTATTTT.

This clone was seen a handful of times. At one of its ends the junction is not consistent with the germline gene, which may arise from a read error. The chain uses TRBV6-4 and TRBJ2-2; perhaps TRBD2 as D (6 bases). CDR1 and CDR2 from the germline V gene are MRHNA and SNTAGT. The CDR3 contains 15 residues. The CDR3 protein is CASSYSGRIGGELFF. The CDR3 nucleotides read TGTGCCAGCAGTTACTCGGGGAGGATAGGCGGGGAGCTGTTTTTT.

The CDR3 here is CASSRDRNNSPLHF. In DNA, the CDR3 is TGCGCCAGCAGCAGGGACAGAAATAATTCACCCCTCCACTTT. V usage is TRBV5-1 and J usage is TRBJ1-6, with 7 bases identical to TRBD1. Trimming cost V 4 bases and J 5 bases; bases outside gene matches: 3. The CDR3 has 14 residues. Germline-derived CDR1 and CDR2 are SGHRS and YFSETQ.

The chain is built from TRBV7-9 and TRBJ2-2; D uncertain. The length of the CDR3 is 13 residues. CDR1 is SEHNR and CDR2 is FQNEAQ in the germline V gene (reference sequence). Trimming took off 2 bases at V and 5 bases at J, with 6 bases between the two ends. In nucleotides, the CDR3 is TGTGCCAGCAGCTTAACCGGGACCGGGGAGCTGTTTTTT. It yields the protein CASSLTGTGELFF.

The chain uses TRBV27 and TRBJ1-2; the D is unclear. This CDR3 comprises 15 residues. V gave up 5 bases and J gave up 1 base, with 14 bases separating them. The germline gives CDR1 MNHEY, CDR2 SMNVEV (reference sequence). The CDR3 is CASSRTLTLNYGYTF. For the CDR3, the DNA is TGTGCCAGCAGTCGTACCCTGACACTTAACTATGGCTACACCTTC.

The chain joins TRBV6-1 to TRBJ1-5; perhaps TRBD1 as D (6 bases). Trimming removed 2 bases from V and 0 bases from J, with 14 bases in between. This CDR3 contains 17 residues. Germline CDR1 and CDR2: MNHNS and SASEGT. The DNA for the CDR3 is TGTGCCAGCAGTGAAAGAAGGGGGACAAATAGCAATCAGCCCCAGCATTTT. It yields the protein CASSERRGTNSNQPQHF.

This clone was seen more than once but under ten times. This chain connects TRBV2 to TRBJ1-3; 7 nucleotides match TRBD1. The V segment lost 10 bases and the J segment 3 bases; nucleotides outside the gene matches: 9. Germline V gene sequence: CDR1 SNHLY, CDR2 FYNNEI. CDR3 length: 14 residues. The CDR3: CATAPDRLGNTIYF. Here the CDR3 DNA reads TGTGCCACCGCTCCGGACAGGCTTGGAAACACCATATATTTT. The whole variable domain, filled in from reference TRBV2 and TRBJ1-3, reads EPEVTQTPSHQVTQMGQEVILRCVPISNHLYFYWYRQILGQKVEFLVSFYNNEISEKSEIFDDQFSVERPDGSNFTLKIRSTKLEDSAMYFCATAPDRLGNTIYFGEGSWLTVV.

V and J are TRBV19 and TRBJ1-5; D gene unclear. CDR1 and CDR2 from the germline V gene are LNHDA and SQIVND (reference sequence). CDR3 length: 17 residues. Trimming cost V 8 bases and J 2 bases, with 22 bases left between them. The CDR3 region is CASSETFGSVGNQPQHF. The CDR3 DNA reads as TGTGCCAGTTCGGAGACTTTCGGGTCCGTAGGCAATCAGCCCCAGCATTTT.

This chain joins TRBV11-1 and TRBJ1-2; unclear D gene. The germline gives CDR1 SGHAT, CDR2 FQDESV (reference sequence). The CDR3 length is 12 residues. Deletions cut 2 bases from V and 9 bases from J, with 10 bases between. CDR3: CASSLNQRSYTF. The DNA for the CDR3 is TGTGCCAGCAGCTTAAACCAGCGGAGCTACACCTTC.